The sequence of this T cell receptor (beta chain) was determined in a study of stem cell transplantation in POMP-related autoinflammatory disease. General study points: A trend toward lower repertoire diversity and greater clonality appeared in every analyzed T-cell subset of PRAID patients. Unique TRB V-J gene pairings were limited in number in patients with PRAID.

Only in-frame clones appear in the TCRdb table, and some are missing; sequencing was by immunoSEQ multiplex PCR. The top ten hold around 2.4% of the sample, which has more than 20,000 clones, 82% seen once. V shed 10 bases and J 3 bases; nucleotides not matched to a gene: 6. The CDR3 contains 13 residues. CDR1 MGHDK and CDR2 SYGVNS come from the germline V gene. PRAID featured immunodeficiency plus autoinflammation. Notes on this clone: Its antigen is not identified.

This clonotype was sampled from a human donor with POMP-related autoinflammation and immune dysregulation (PRAID). J is TRBJ2-7 and V is TRBV25-1, with 10 bases matching TRBD2. The input for sequencing was CD4+ T cells from PBMCs, taken before stem cell transplantation. As DNA, the CDR3 is TGTGCCACTTCCGGGACTAGCGTCTACGAGCAGTACTTC. Translating it yields CATSGTSVYEQYF.